A single sample is the source of the 24 T cell receptor beta chains below, sequenced in a study of T cells in Graves' hyperthyroidism and ophthalmopathy. Amplification targeted TCR beta CDR3 regions from RNA transcripts. Primed by the HTBI set, a first-round RT-PCR was run on the TCR CDR3. One entry per CDR3 protein, called by TCRdb with MiXCR from the multiplex PCR reads. The sample has hundreds of thousands of distinct CDR3 sequences, about 15% seen once. Sequencing was carried out using blood. These receptors originate from a young man with Graves' ophthalmopathy.

This clonotype appeared a few times. The V gene is TRBV7-2, the J gene TRBJ2-7, with 7 bases identical to TRBD1. The junction had 3 bases not matched to a gene; V was cut back by 4 bases and J by 3 bases. The germline V gene has CDR1 SGHTA and CDR2 FQGNSA. This CDR3 region has 13 residues. CDR3 loop: CASSWDRSYEQYF. In DNA, the CDR3 is TGTGCCAGCAGCTGGGACAGAAGCTACGAGCAGTACTTC.

This clonotype has at least ten counts. The rearrangement links TRBV19 to TRBJ2-1, with D tentatively TRBD2 (5 bases). CDR1 and CDR2 from the germline V gene are LNHDA and SQIVND (reference sequence). The CDR3 runs 16 residues. The V end lost 3 bases, the J end lost 5 bases, and 17 bases lay between the germline ends. Here the CDR3 DNA reads TGTGCCAGTAGTATCCGACCCACCCTCGGGGACAATGAGCAGTTCTTC. Protein: CASSIRPTLGDNEQFF.

This clonotype appeared many times. The CDR3 DNA follows: TGTGCCGAAGGCAGCAATCAGCCCCAGCATTTT. This translates into CAEGSNQPQHF. V and J are TRBV6-1 and TRBJ1-5, with D unresolved. Trimming stripped 11 bases from V and 1 base from J, with 6 bases between. This CDR3 contains 11 residues. In germline, CDR1 is MNHNS, CDR2 SASEGT.

V usage is TRBV18 and J usage is TRBJ2-7; D possibly corresponds to TRBD2 (6 bases). This CDR3 comprises 13 residues. Germline V gene sequence: CDR1 KGHSH, CDR2 LQKENI. V gave up 5 bases and J gave up 6 bases, with 14 bases separating them. CDR3 bases: TGTGCCAGCTCAAATGGACCGGAGGGCGAGCAGTACTTC. It codes for CASSNGPEGEQYF.

The chain has TRBV27 and TRBJ2-7, with D unresolved. The CDR3 length is 13 residues. Trimming left V 1 base short and J 3 bases short, with 7 bases between. CDR1 is MNHEY and CDR2 is SMNVEV in the germline V gene (reference sequence). The CDR3 DNA follows: TGTGCCAGCAGTTTATTTCCAGGCTACGAGCAGTACTTC. It encodes CASSLFPGYEQYF.

The rearrangement joins TRBV30 to TRBJ2-3; D is unclear. V shed 2 bases and J shed 3 bases, with 3 bases lying between them. Germline V gene lookup returns CDR1 GTSNPN and CDR2 SVGIG (reference sequence). The CDR3 totals 11 residues. CDR3 coding DNA: TGTGCCTGGAGTAGGACAGATACGCAGTATTTT. Encoded protein: CAWSRTDTQYF.

The CDR3 sequence is CASVQGAGVVQFF. In DNA form, the CDR3 reads TGTGCCAGCGTACAGGGGGCCGGTGTGGTGCAGTTCTTC. The V and J genes are TRBV7-9 and TRBJ2-1; 9 nucleotides align to TRBD1. CDR1 and CDR2 (germline): SEHNR, FQNEAQ (reference sequence). V was clipped by 8 bases and J by 12 bases; unmatched bases: 11. The CDR3 is 13 amino acids.

This clonotype has a count of ten or more. The chain employs TRBV2 and TRBJ1-6; possibly TRBD1 for D (6 bases). The CDR3 extends over 15 amino acids. The ends were cut back, 6 bases at V and 6 bases at J, with 15 bases in the middle. Germline CDR1 and CDR2: SNHLY and FYNNEI. In DNA, the CDR3 is TGTGCCAGCAGCCTTACAGGGCTCTCTAATTCACCCCTCCACTTT. Its protein product is CASSLTGLSNSPLHF.

This clonotype appeared many times. The rearrangement links TRBV9 to TRBJ2-5; 7 bases are shared with TRBD1. V dropped 3 bases and J dropped 2; count of bases not matched to a gene: 1. The CDR3 totals 13 residues. The germline V gene has CDR1 SGDLS and CDR2 YYNGEE. The CDR3 DNA reads as TGTGCCAGCAGCGGGGGACAGCAAGAGACCCAGTACTTC. Protein product: CASSGGQQETQYF.

This clonotype showed up many times. The chain recombines TRBV6-1 with TRBJ2-5; TRBD2 agrees at 8 bases. CDR1 is MNHNS and CDR2 is SASEGT in the germline V gene. The CDR3 length is 14 residues. V shed 3 bases and J 5 bases; nucleotides not matched to a gene: 5. Here the CDR3 DNA reads TGTGCCAGCAGTGACGTGGTAGCGGGGGAGACCCAGTACTTC. Translating gives CASSDVVAGETQYF.

Ten or more counts support this clonotype. The genes are TRBV7-2 and TRBJ1-2, with D unclear. Trimming stripped 1 base from V and 7 bases from J, with 13 bases between. The CDR3 has 14 amino acids. Germline V gives CDR1 SGHTA, CDR2 FQGNSA. The CDR3, as DNA: TGTGCCAGCAGCTTAGGTTGGGTCGGGTTTGGCTACACCTTC. This codes for CASSLGWVGFGYTF.

This clonotype was observed many times. The chain is built from TRBV5-1 and TRBJ1-1; possible D gene TRBD1, 6 bases. V dropped 4 bases and J dropped 0 bases, with 13 bases sitting between them. This CDR3 has 15 residues. CDR1 is SGHRS and CDR2 is YFSETQ in the germline V gene. In DNA form, the CDR3 reads TGCGCCAGCAGCCCCTCAACAGGGTTGAACACTGAAGCTTTCTTT. This encodes CASSPSTGLNTEAFF.

Ten or more counts support this clonotype. The V call is TRBV27, the J call TRBJ1-2; possible D gene TRBD1, 5 bases. The germline gives CDR1 MNHEY, CDR2 SMNVEV (reference sequence). This CDR3 comprises 12 residues. The ends were cut back, 4 bases at V and 6 bases at J, with 9 bases in the middle. CDR3 region: CASSWSGNGYTF. CDR3 bases: TGTGCCAGCAGTTGGTCAGGGAATGGCTACACCTTC.

This clonotype was observed many times. The V and J genes are TRBV30 and TRBJ1-1; perhaps TRBD1 as D (6 bases). The CDR3 consists of 12 residues. The germline CDR1 and CDR2 sequences are GTSNPN and SVGIG (reference sequence). Trimming cost V 5 bases and J 9 bases, with 16 bases left between them. CDR3 coding DNA: TGTGCCTGGGGCGGGGACAACCCAAAAGCTTTCTTT. Its translation: CAWGGDNPKAFF.

This clonotype was observed a few times. The chain joins TRBV6-1 to TRBJ2-7; the match to TRBD1 covers 8 bases. The junction had 9 bases not matched to a gene; V was cut back by 10 bases and J by 4 bases. This CDR3 is built from 13 residues. Germline V gene sequence: CDR1 MNHNS, CDR2 SASEGT. The chain's CDR3 is CATAGQVGYEQYF. The CDR3 bases are TGTGCCACCGCGGGACAGGTGGGTTACGAGCAGTACTTC.

This clonotype was seen ten or more times. The gene calls are TRBV7-2 and TRBJ2-1; D is unresolved. V lost 1 base, J lost 3 bases, and 7 bases lay in between. In germline, CDR1 is SGHTA, CDR2 FQGNSA. The CDR3 spans 14 residues. The CDR3 is CASSLDPSYNEQFF. In DNA, the CDR3 is TGTGCCAGCAGCTTAGACCCCAGCTACAATGAGCAGTTCTTC.

The chain employs TRBV3-1 and TRBJ1-6; TRBD1 might be the D (6 bases). V was trimmed by 4 bases and J by 0 bases, leaving 13 bases between them. CDR1 LGHDT and CDR2 YNNKEL come from the germline V gene (reference sequence). The CDR3 sequence is 17 residues long. As DNA, the CDR3 is TGTGCCAGCAGCCTAAGGGGGTCTGGCTCCTATAATTCACCCCTCCACTTT. This encodes CASSLRGSGSYNSPLHF.

Note on this clonotype: A read error may produce the germline difference seen at one junction end. The chain joins TRBV20-1 to TRBJ2-3; TRBD1 is a possible D gene (6 bases). Germline V CDR1 and CDR2: DFQATT, SNEGSKA (reference sequence). The length of the CDR3 is 14 residues. CDR3 sequence reads: CSARPQGGADPQYF. CDR3 nucleotide sequence: TGCAGTGCTAGACCGCAAGGGGGTGCAGATCCGCAGTATTTT.

This clonotype was found many times. V is TRBV30 and J is TRBJ2-2; D call uncertain. V lost 0 bases to trimming and J lost 3 bases, with 5 bases between them. Germline CDR1 reads GTSNPN; CDR2 reads SVGIG (reference sequence). The CDR3 has 13 amino acids. The CDR3 loop reads CAWSVSHTGELFF. Written as DNA, the CDR3 is TGTGCCTGGAGTGTATCCCACACCGGGGAGCTGTTTTTT.

The gene calls are TRBV6-1 and TRBJ1-6; D is ambiguous. Germline CDR1 reads MNHNS; CDR2 reads SASEGT. The length of the CDR3 is 15 residues. V was trimmed by 5 bases and J by 4 bases, leaving 12 bases between them. The CDR3 spells CASSYSAGYNSPLHF. The CDR3 nucleotides read TGTGCCAGCAGTTATTCTGCAGGTTATAATTCACCCCTCCACTTT.

This clonotype appeared many times. Written as DNA, the CDR3 is TGCAGTGCTAGACAACTCTTCCTACAGGGAGTGGGAGGCTACACCTTC. Translated: CSARQLFLQGVGGYTF. The V and J genes are TRBV20-1 and TRBJ1-2, with D tentatively TRBD1 (6 bases). CDR3 length: 16 residues. V was trimmed by 2 bases and J by 8 bases, leaving 24 bases between them. Germline V gives CDR1 DFQATT, CDR2 SNEGSKA (reference sequence).

Notes on this clonotype: Sequence at one end of the junction differs from germline and may be a read error. The J gene is TRBJ2-6, the V gene TRBV6-1; D call uncertain. This CDR3 region has 16 residues. The germline CDR1 and CDR2 sequences are MNHNS and SASEGT. CDR3 sequence reads: CASSEAGVPGANVLTF. The CDR3 region has the DNA TGTGCCAGCAGCGAAGCTGGGGTCCCTGGGGCCAACGTCCTGACTTTC.

This clonotype was counted at least ten times. The gene calls are TRBV20-1 and TRBJ2-7; no reliable D call. The V end lost 0 bases, the J end lost 3 bases, and 9 bases lay between the germline ends. The CDR3 length is 13 residues. Germline values: CDR1 DFQATT, CDR2 SNEGSKA (reference sequence). CDR3 residues: CSARDKGYYEQYF. CDR3 DNA sequence: TGCAGTGCTAGAGATAAGGGCTACTACGAGCAGTACTTC.

This clonotype was counted at least ten times. This chain links TRBV24-1 with TRBJ2-1; the D is unclear. Germline V gene data show CDR1 as KGHDR and CDR2 as SFDVKD. The CDR3 contains 15 residues. Trimming shortened V by 3 bases and J by 3 bases, and 11 bases separated the two germline ends. In DNA form, the CDR3 reads TGTGCCACCAGTGATAGCCAGATCTACTACAATGAGCAGTTCTTC. Translating gives CATSDSQIYYNEQFF.